Reported below is one TCR beta chain. This CDR3 has 15 residues. Per germline, CDR1 SGHTA and CDR2 FQGTGA. With V trimmed by 5 bases and J by 4 bases, 10 bases remained unmatched. The data were taken from a study of OX40 agonist ivuxolimab in advanced cancers. Generated by immunoSEQ multiplex PCR, the TCRdb table keeps only in-frame clones and is missing some. The sample has over 30,000 clones; over 65% are singletons. The TCR comes from an adult with an advanced solid tumor such as melanoma, head and neck, liver or kidney cancer. Specimen: CD4+ or CD8+ T cells sorted from blood, collected in a trial of the OX40 agonist ivuxolimab. The chain couples TRBV7-3 to TRBJ2-5; 7 bases match TRBD1. The CDR3 region is CASSPGTEIGETQYF. For the CDR3, the DNA is TGTGCCAGCAGCCCTGGGACAGAGATCGGAGAGACCCAGTACTTC.